The T cell receptor beta chain under discussion was sequenced for a study of T-cell reconstitution after alpha-beta-depleted transplantation in children (dated by TCRdb to the mid-2010s). For the study in its entirety: Using TCR repertoire profiling, the study quantitatively followed how T-cell immune reconstitution unfolded in children after TCRalphabeta/CD19-depleted allogeneic hematopoietic cell transplantation.

Preparation of the library involved PCR. Sequencing was carried out with an Illumina HiSeq 2500. To normalize quantification of the TCRbeta repertoire, the TCR libraries were built with molecular barcoding that relied on unique molecular identifiers. TCRdb reworked the public reads: Q25 trimming with fastp, MiXCR clone assembly, productive beta chains retained. When rows share a CDR3 protein, they turn into one entry using the most common DNA and genes. This sample is represented by roughly 610,000 distinct CDR3 sequences; 8% to 11% of them were singletons. The ten top clones hold about 4% of the sample. The CDR3, cysteine through phenylalanine, is 14 amino acids long. Left in the record is the CDR3 DNA by itself, 42 bases read in frame from the first base. The germline V gene sets CDR1 to SGHVS and CDR2 to FQNEAQ. Trimmed from V: 5 bases; trimmed from J: 5 bases; junction bases lacking a gene match: 7.

This clonotype has just a few counts. Its binding antigen is unknown. Within one base of it there is no much larger clone, and no base qualities were kept. The receptor chain draws on TRBV7-8 and TRBJ2-3; 7 central nucleotides agree with TRBD2. The clonotype originates from a human donor who donated a stem cell graft to a child with acute myeloid leukemia. The material sequenced was PBMCs from the stem cell graft donor, taken from the stem cell graft. CDR3 protein: CASSGEGPGDTQYF. DNA sequence: TGTGCCAGCAGCGGGGAGGGCCCGGGAGATACGCAGTATTTT.